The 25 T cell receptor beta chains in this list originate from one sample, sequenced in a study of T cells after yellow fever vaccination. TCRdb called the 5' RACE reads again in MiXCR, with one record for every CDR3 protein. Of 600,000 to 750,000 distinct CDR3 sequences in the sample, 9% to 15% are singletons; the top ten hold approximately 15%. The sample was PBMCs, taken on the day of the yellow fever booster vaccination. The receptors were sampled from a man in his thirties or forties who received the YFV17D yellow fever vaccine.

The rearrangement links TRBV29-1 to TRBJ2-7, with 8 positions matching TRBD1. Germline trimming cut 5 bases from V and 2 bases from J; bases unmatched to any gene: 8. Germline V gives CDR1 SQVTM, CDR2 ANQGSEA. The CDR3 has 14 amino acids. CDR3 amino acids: CSVQRGQATYEQYF. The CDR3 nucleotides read TGCAGCGTTCAGAGGGGACAGGCCACCTACGAGCAGTACTTC.

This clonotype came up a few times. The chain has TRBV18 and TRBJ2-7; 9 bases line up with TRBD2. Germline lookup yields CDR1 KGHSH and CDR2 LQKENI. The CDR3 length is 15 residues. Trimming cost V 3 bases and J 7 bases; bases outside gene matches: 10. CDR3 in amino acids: CASSPAGGSRWEQYF. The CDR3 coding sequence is TGTGCCAGCTCACCTGCGGGAGGGTCAAGGTGGGAGCAGTACTTC.

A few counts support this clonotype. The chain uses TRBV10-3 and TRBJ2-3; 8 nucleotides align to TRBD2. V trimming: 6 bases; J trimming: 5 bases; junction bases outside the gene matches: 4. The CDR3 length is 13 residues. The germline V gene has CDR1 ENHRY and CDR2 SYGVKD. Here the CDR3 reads CAIRGTSQDTQYF. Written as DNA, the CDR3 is TGTGCCATCAGGGGGACTAGTCAAGATACGCAGTATTTT.

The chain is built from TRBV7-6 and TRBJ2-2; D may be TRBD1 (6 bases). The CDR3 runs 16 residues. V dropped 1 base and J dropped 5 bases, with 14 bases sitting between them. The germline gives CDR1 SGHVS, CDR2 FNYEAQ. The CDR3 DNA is TGTGCCAGCAGCTTAGGCGTTAAACAGGGAACCGGGGAGCTGTTTTTT. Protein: CASSLGVKQGTGELFF.

The CDR3 loop reads CASSYFLPEAFF. Here the CDR3 DNA reads TGTGCCAGCAGTTACTTCCTACCTGAAGCTTTCTTT. The chain employs TRBV6-6 and TRBJ1-1; D call uncertain. Germline V gene data show CDR1 as MNHNY and CDR2 as SVGAGI (reference sequence). CDR3 length: 12 residues. Trimming shortened V by 1 base and J by 6 bases, and 6 bases separated the two germline ends.

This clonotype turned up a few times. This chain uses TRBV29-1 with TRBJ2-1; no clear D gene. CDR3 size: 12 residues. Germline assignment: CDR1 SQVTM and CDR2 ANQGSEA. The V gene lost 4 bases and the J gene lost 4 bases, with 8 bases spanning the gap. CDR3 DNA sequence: TGCAGCGTTGGAGAGAGATACAATGAGCAGTTCTTC. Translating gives CSVGERYNEQFF.

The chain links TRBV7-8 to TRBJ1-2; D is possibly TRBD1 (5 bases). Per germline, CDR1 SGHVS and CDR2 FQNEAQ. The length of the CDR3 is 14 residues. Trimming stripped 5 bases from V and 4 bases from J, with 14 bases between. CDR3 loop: CASSITRDRYGYTF. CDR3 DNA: TGTGCCAGCAGCATAACCCGGGACCGCTATGGCTACACCTTC.

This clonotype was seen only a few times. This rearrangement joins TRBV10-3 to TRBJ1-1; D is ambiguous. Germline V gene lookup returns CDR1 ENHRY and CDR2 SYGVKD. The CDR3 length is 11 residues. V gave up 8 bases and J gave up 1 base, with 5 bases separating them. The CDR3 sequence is CAIRGNTEAFF. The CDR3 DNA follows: TGTGCCATCCGGGGGAACACTGAAGCTTTCTTT.

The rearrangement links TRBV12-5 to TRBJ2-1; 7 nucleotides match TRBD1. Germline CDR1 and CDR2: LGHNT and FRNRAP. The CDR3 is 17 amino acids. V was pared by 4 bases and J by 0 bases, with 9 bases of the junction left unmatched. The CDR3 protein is CASGSTETGTSYNEQFF. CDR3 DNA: TGTGCTAGTGGTTCCACCGAGACAGGGACCTCCTACAATGAGCAGTTCTTC.

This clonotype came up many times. The CDR3 here is CASSSGGGGYEQYF. In nucleotides, the CDR3 is TGTGCCAGCAGCTCCGGGGGGGGCGGCTACGAGCAGTACTTC. This chain uses TRBV7-6 with TRBJ2-7; 8 bases line up with TRBD2. Germline V gives CDR1 SGHVS, CDR2 FNYEAQ. This CDR3 spans 14 amino acids. Trimming cost V 4 bases and J 3 bases; bases outside gene matches: 5.

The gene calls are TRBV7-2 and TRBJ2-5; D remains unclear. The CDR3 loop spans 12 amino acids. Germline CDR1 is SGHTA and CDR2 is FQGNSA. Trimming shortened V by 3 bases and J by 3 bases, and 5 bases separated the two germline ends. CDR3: CASSFYEETQYF. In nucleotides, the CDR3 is TGTGCCAGCAGCTTTTATGAAGAGACCCAGTACTTC.

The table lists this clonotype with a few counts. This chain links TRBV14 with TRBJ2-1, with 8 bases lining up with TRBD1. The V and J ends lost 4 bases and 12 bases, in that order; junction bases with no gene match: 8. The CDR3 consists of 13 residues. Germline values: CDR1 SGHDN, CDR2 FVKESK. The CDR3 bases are TGTGCCAGCAGCCCCCAGGAACAGGGGGGGCAGTTCTTC. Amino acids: CASSPQEQGGQFF.

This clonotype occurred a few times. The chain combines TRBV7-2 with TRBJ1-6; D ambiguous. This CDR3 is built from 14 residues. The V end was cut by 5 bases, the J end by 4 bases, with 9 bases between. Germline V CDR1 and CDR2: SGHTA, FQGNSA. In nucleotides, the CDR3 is TGTGCCAGCAGCACCACTGTTTATAATTCACCCCTCCACTTT. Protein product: CASSTTVYNSPLHF. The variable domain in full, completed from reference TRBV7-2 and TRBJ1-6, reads GAGVSQSPSNKVTEKGKDVELRCDPISGHTALYWYRQSLGQGLEFLIYFQGNSAPDKSGLPSDRFSAERTGGSVSTLTIQRTQQEDSAVYLCASSTTVYNSPLHFGNGTRLTVT.

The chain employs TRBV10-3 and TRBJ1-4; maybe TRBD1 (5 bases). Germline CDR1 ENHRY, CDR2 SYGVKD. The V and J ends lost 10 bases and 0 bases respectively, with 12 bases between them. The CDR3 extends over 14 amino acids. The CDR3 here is CATRGDATNEKLFF. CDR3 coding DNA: TGTGCCACCCGGGGGGATGCAACTAATGAAAAACTGTTTTTT.

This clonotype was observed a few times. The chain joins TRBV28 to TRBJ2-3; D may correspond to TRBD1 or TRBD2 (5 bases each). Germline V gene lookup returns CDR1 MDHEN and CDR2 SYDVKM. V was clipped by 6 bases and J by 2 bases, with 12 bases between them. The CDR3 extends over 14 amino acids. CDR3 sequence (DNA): TGTGCCAGCAGCCCGTGGGGGAACACAGATACGCAGTATTTT. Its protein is CASSPWGNTDTQYF.

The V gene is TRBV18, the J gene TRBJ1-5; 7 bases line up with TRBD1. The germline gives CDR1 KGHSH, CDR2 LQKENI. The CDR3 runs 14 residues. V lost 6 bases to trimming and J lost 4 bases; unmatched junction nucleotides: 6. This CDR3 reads CASSHGQENQPQHF. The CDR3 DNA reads TGTGCCAGCTCCCATGGACAGGAGAATCAGCCCCAGCATTTT.

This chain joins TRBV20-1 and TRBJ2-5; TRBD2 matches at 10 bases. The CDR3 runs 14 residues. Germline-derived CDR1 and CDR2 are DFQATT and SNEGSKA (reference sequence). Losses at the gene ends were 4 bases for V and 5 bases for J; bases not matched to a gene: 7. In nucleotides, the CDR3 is TGCAGTGCTAAGGATAGCGGGAGGATGGAGACCCAGTACTTC. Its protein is CSAKDSGRMETQYF.

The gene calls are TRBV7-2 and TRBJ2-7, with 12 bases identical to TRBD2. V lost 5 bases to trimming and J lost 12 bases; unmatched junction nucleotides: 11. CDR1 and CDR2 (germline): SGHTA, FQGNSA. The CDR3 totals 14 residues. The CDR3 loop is CASSPSGTSGRRYF. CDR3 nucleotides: TGTGCCAGCAGCCCATCCGGGACTAGCGGGCGTCGGTACTTC.

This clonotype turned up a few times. The CDR3 sequence is CASSPHRDQNEKLFF. The CDR3 nucleotides are TGTGCCAGCTCACCACACCGGGATCAAAATGAAAAACTGTTTTTT. The chain has TRBV18 and TRBJ1-4; D gene ambiguous. Trimming pared 1 base from V and 5 bases from J, leaving 11 bases between. CDR3 length equals 15 residues. From germline, CDR1 is KGHSH and CDR2 LQKENI. The variable domain in full, completed from reference TRBV18 and TRBJ1-4, reads NAGVMQNPRHLVRRRGQEARLRCSPMKGHSHVYWYRQLPEEGLKFMVYLQKENIIDESGMPKERFSAEFPKEGPSILRIQQVVRGDSAAYFCASSPHRDQNEKLFFGSGTQLSVL.

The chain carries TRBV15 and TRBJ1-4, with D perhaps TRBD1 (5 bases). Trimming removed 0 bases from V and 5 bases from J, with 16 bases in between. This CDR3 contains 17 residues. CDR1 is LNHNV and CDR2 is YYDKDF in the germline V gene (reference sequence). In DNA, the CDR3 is TGTGCCACCAGCAGAGATAGGTTCGCGAGGGGAAATGAAAAACTGTTTTTT. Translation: CATSRDRFARGNEKLFF.

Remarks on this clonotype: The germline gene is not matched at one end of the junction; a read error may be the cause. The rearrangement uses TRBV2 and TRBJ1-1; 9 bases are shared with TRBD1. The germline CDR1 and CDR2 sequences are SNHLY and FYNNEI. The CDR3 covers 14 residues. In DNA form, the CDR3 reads TGTGCCAGCAAACTACAGGGGGCAAACACTGAAGCTTTATTT. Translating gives CASKLQGANTEALF. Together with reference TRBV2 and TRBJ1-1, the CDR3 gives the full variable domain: EPEVTQTPSHQVTQMGQEVILRCVPISNHLYFYWYRQILGQKVEFLVSFYNNEISEKSEIFDDQFSVERPDGSNFTLKIRSTKLEDSAMYFCASKLQGANTEALFGQGTRLTVV.

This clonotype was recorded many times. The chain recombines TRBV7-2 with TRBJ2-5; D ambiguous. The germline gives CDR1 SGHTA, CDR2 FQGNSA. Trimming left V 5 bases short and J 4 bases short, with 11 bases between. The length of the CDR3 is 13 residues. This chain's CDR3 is CASSLRIGETQYF. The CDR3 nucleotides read TGTGCCAGCAGCCTCCGCATCGGAGAGACCCAGTACTTC.

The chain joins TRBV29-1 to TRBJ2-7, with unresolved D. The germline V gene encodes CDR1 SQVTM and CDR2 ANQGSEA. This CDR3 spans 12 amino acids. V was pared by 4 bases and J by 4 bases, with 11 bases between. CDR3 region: CSVGELPYEQYF. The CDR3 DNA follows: TGCAGCGTTGGGGAACTCCCATACGAGCAGTACTTC.

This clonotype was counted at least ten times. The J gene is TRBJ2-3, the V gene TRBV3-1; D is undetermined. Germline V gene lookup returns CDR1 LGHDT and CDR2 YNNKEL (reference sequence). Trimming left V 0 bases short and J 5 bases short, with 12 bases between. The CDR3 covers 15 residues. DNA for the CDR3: TGTGCCAGCAGCCAAGATATAGAGGTCATAGATACGCAGTATTTT. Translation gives CASSQDIEVIDTQYF.

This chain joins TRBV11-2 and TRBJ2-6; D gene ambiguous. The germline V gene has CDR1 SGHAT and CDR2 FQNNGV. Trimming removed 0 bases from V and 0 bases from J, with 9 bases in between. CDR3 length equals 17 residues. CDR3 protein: CASSLDHYISGANVLTF. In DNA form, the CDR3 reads TGTGCCAGCAGCTTAGATCACTATATCTCTGGGGCCAACGTCCTGACTTTC.